The T cell receptor (beta chain) under discussion was sequenced for a study of breast tumors, draining lymph nodes, adjacent tissues. J lost 6 bases, V lost 5 bases, and 13 bases had no gene match. Looked up from germline, CDR1 is MGHRA and CDR2 is YSYEKL. This CDR3 comprises 15 residues. Study findings and constraints: Tumors had less TCR diversity than lymph nodes, more than nontumor tissue.

The lymph nodes were axillary draining lymph nodes from breast cancer patients. This clonotype was found many times. Its antigen remains unknown. TCRdb fed the multiplex PCR reads into MiXCR, producing one record per CDR3 protein. The repertoire holds 270,000 or so distinct CDR3 sequences, 30% seen once, with about 1.2% in the top ten. The V and J genes are TRBV4-1 and TRBJ2-7; 7 bases are shared with TRBD1. The sample taken for sequencing was axillary lymph node tissue. The receptor was derived from a female donor with breast cancer. Some clones in this sample may be carry-over from other donors' samples. The CDR3, as DNA: TGCGCCAGCAGCGTTAGACAGGGTGAGGCGATCGAGCAGTACTTC. It translates to CASSVRQGEAIEQYF.